This T cell receptor beta chain is drawn from a study of T-cell reconstitution after alpha-beta-depleted transplantation in children (dated by TCRdb to 2016 to 2017). Study-level background: T-cell immune reconstitution after TCRalphabeta/CD19-depleted allogeneic hematopoietic cell transplantation in children was quantitatively tracked in the study by means of TCR repertoire profiling.

This clonotype was picked up a small number of times. This clone's antigen is unknown. No base-level quality is on record; no much larger clone is a single base apart. V is reduced by 1 base and J by 2 bases, leaving a spacing of 13 bases between them. The germline V gene encodes CDR1 SGHRS and CDR2 YFSETQ. CDR3 length: 15 amino acids, cysteine to phenylalanine. Only the CDR3 DNA is retained, 45 bases long and in frame from the first base. The method was PCR. Sequencing was carried out with an Illumina HiSeq 2500. TCR library preparation used molecular barcoding, with unique molecular identifiers applied to normalize quantification of the TCRbeta repertoire. TCRdb took the public reads, trimmed them with fastp at Q25, ran MiXCR for clone calling and kept in-frame beta chains. When rows share a CDR3 protein, they turn into one entry using the most common DNA and genes. This sample lists approximately 250,000 distinct CDR3 sequences; 9% to 10% were detected once. Of the sample, approximately 5.4% falls within the top ten clones.

The chain joins TRBV5-1 to TRBJ2-7; the D gene is possibly TRBD1, with 5 bases matching. The TCR comes from a human donor who donated a stem cell graft to a child with SCID. The sample was PBMCs from the stem cell graft donor, taken from the stem cell graft. The nucleotide sequence reads TGCGCCAGCAGCTTGACAGGAGTCTCCACCTACGAGCAGTACTTC. Translation gives CASSLTGVSTYEQYF.